Sequencing of this TCR beta chain was carried out in a study of blood T cells in healthy people across ages. Overall study findings and caveats: Observed TCR beta diversity per million T cells went down as age went up. This fall followed a roughly linear course with age. The unsorted PBMCs prevented any conclusive comparison of naive versus antigen-experienced cells.

V trimming: 0 bases; J trimming: 2 bases; junction bases outside the gene matches: 6. The CDR3 extends over 16 amino acids. Looked up from germline, CDR1 is LGHDT and CDR2 is YNNKEL (reference sequence). Notes on this clonotype: Its specificity is not known.

Then a second PCR, running roughly 7 to 11 cycles, was carried out with a sample-barcoded 5' primer and a J-beta primer mix. TCRdb recomputed calls from the 5' RACE reads with MiXCR, one row per CDR3 protein. The repertoire holds more than 750,000 distinct CDR3 sequences, 25% to 35% seen once, with about 10% in the top ten. This same sample was also part of a study on T cells of mothers and their children. That paper adds: Samples were provided by three healthy Caucasian mothers and their six children.

The source is a middle-aged woman in good health. Sequenced: blood. The chain links TRBV3-1 to TRBJ2-7, with 8 bases matching TRBD1. The CDR3 bases are TGTGCCAGCAGCCAAGATCGGGCAGGGGGCGCCTACGAGCAGTACTTC. Encoded protein: CASSQDRAGGAYEQYF.